What follows are 22 T cell receptor beta chains derived from one specimen sequenced in a study of response to subunit inactivated influenza vaccine. TCRdb re-called the RT-PCR reads with MiXCR, one entry per CDR3 protein. In the table there are hundreds of thousands of distinct CDR3 sequences, around 16% of which are singletons. The sequenced sample was PBMCs from blood, obtained approximately 13 days after vaccination. These receptors were taken from a man aged 50 or older who received an inactivated influenza vaccine.

This rearrangement joins TRBV3-1 to TRBJ2-3; 7 nucleotides align to TRBD1. The CDR3 contains 15 residues. V lost 4 bases to trimming and J lost 8 bases; unmatched junction nucleotides: 12. In germline, CDR1 is LGHDT, CDR2 YNNKEL (reference sequence). The CDR3 region has the DNA TGTGCCAGCAGCCTTAGACAGGGATATGGAGCTACGCAGTATTTT. This encodes CASSLRQGYGATQYF.

The V and J genes are TRBV19 and TRBJ2-1, with D possibly being TRBD2 (5 bases). The V end was cut by 5 bases, the J end by 6 bases, with 14 bases between. From germline, CDR1 is LNHDA and CDR2 SQIVND (reference sequence). The CDR3 is 14 amino acids. The CDR3 region is CASSFGLLLNEQFF. DNA for the CDR3: TGTGCCAGTAGTTTCGGACTCCTGCTCAATGAGCAGTTCTTC.

This clonotype was detected many times. V gene TRBV14 combines with J gene TRBJ2-1; 10 nucleotides agree with TRBD2. Germline V gene lookup returns CDR1 SGHDN and CDR2 FVKESK. The CDR3 length is 16 residues. V lost 1 base and J lost 6; bases outside the gene matches: 6. The chain's CDR3 is CASSQASGRSGNEQFF. The CDR3, as DNA: TGTGCCAGCAGCCAAGCTAGCGGGAGATCCGGCAATGAGCAGTTCTTC.

This clonotype was seen at least ten times. V gene TRBV7-8 combines with J gene TRBJ2-5, with D perhaps TRBD1 or TRBD2 (5 bases each). V lost 5 bases to trimming and J lost 3 bases, with 16 bases between them. Germline V lookup: CDR1 SGHVS, CDR2 FQNEAQ. The CDR3 has 15 residues. DNA of the CDR3: TGTGCCAGCAGCCCCCCCCTGAGGGGCGAAGAGACCCAGTACTTC. It specifies CASSPPLRGEETQYF.

The chain has TRBV4-2 and TRBJ1-6; unclear D gene. Trimming removed 0 bases at V and 8 bases at J, with 5 bases between. This CDR3 spans 13 amino acids. Germline V gene sequence: CDR1 LGHNA, CDR2 YNFKEQ. The CDR3: CASSQEWDSPLHF. The CDR3 nucleotides are TGTGCCAGCAGCCAAGAATGGGATTCACCCCTCCACTTT.

The gene calls are TRBV6-1 and TRBJ2-3; D unresolved. CDR1 and CDR2 from the germline V gene are MNHNS and SASEGT. CDR3 size: 10 residues. Trimming pared 2 bases from V and 8 bases from J, leaving 2 bases between. The CDR3 DNA reads TGTGCCAGCAGTGAAATTACGCAGTATTTT. Protein product: CASSEITQYF.

This clonotype was seen a few times. The V and J genes are TRBV10-3 and TRBJ2-7; D is perhaps TRBD1 (5 bases). Per germline, CDR1 ENHRY and CDR2 SYGVKD. The CDR3 sequence is 11 residues long. Trimming shortened V by 3 bases and J by 9 bases, and 9 bases separated the two germline ends. The CDR3 spells CAISEGVGQYF. The CDR3 bases are TGTGCCATCAGTGAAGGGGTCGGGCAGTACTTC.

The rearrangement links TRBV20-1 to TRBJ2-7, with 7 bases matching TRBD1. Germline V lookup: CDR1 DFQATT, CDR2 SNEGSKA (reference sequence). The CDR3 has 14 amino acids. V lost 6 bases and J lost 3; bases outside the gene matches: 11. CDR3 sequence (DNA): TGCAGTGCAGGAGGTTCGGGACAGATCTACGAGCAGTACTTC. It yields the protein CSAGGSGQIYEQYF.

This sequence joins TRBV20-1 and TRBJ1-6; D possibly corresponds to TRBD1 (5 bases). Germline lookup yields CDR1 DFQATT and CDR2 SNEGSKA (reference sequence). CDR3 length: 15 residues. Trimming stripped 4 bases from V and 9 bases from J, with 19 bases between. CDR3 amino acids: CSAKMSGRVGSPLHF. CDR3 DNA: TGCAGTGCTAAAATGTCTGGCAGGGTCGGTTCACCCCTCCACTTT.

V and J are TRBV5-5 and TRBJ2-2; 7 bases map to TRBD2. Per germline, CDR1 SGHKS and CDR2 YYEKEE (reference sequence). CDR3 length: 15 residues. V lost 6 bases, J lost 3 bases, and 8 bases stayed unmatched. The CDR3 spells CASTREGIYTGELFF. The CDR3 DNA sequence: TGTGCCAGCACCAGGGAGGGAATATACACCGGGGAGCTGTTTTTT.

This rearrangement joins TRBV18 to TRBJ2-2; no firm D call. The CDR3 spans 15 residues. The V end was cut by 0 bases, the J end by 4 bases, with 9 bases between. From germline, CDR1 is KGHSH and CDR2 LQKENI. In DNA, the CDR3 is TGTGCCAGCTCACCACCAGGGCGATTCACCGGGGAGCTGTTTTTT. It translates to CASSPPGRFTGELFF.

This chain joins TRBV7-2 and TRBJ2-5; D unclear. V shed 5 bases and J shed 5 bases, with 12 bases lying between them. This CDR3 is 13 amino acids long. Germline V gene lookup returns CDR1 SGHTA and CDR2 FQGNSA. CDR3 in DNA: TGTGCCAGCAGCCGAACTACGGTGGAGACCCAGTACTTC. This sequence encodes CASSRTTVETQYF.

This clonotype was seen many times. The rearrangement links TRBV9 to TRBJ2-1; 10 bases are shared with TRBD1. CDR1 is SGDLS and CDR2 is YYNGEE in the germline V gene. The junction had 3 bases not matched to a gene; V was cut back by 3 bases and J by 6 bases. The CDR3 has 14 amino acids. The CDR3 region is CASSAGTGANEQFF. The CDR3, as DNA: TGTGCCAGCAGCGCCGGGACAGGGGCCAATGAGCAGTTCTTC.

This clonotype came up a few times. The J gene is TRBJ2-1, the V gene TRBV20-1, with a weak D call TRBD2 (6 bases). Germline-derived CDR1 and CDR2 are DFQATT and SNEGSKA (reference sequence). The ends were cut back, 2 bases at V and 7 bases at J, with 9 bases in the middle. The CDR3 length is 12 residues. DNA of the CDR3: TGCAGTGCTAGATCTGGGGGGAATGAGCAGTTCTTC. Protein sequence: CSARSGGNEQFF.

The chain is built from TRBV18 and TRBJ2-5; D possibly corresponds to TRBD1 (6 bases). CDR3 length: 13 amino acids. Germline V lookup: CDR1 KGHSH, CDR2 LQKENI. Trimming shortened V by 3 bases and J by 6 bases, and 11 bases separated the two germline ends. As DNA, the CDR3 is TGTGCCAGCTCACCTCCGGGACAAAAGACCCAGTACTTC. Translation: CASSPPGQKTQYF.

The chain recombines TRBV11-1 with TRBJ2-1; D may correspond to TRBD1 or TRBD2 (7 bases each). CDR1 and CDR2 (germline): SGHAT, FQDESV (reference sequence). The CDR3 runs 18 residues. V lost 5 bases, J lost 0 bases, and 20 bases lay in between. CDR3 in amino acids: CASSHRGKRDSSYNEQFF. The CDR3 DNA follows: TGTGCCAGCAGCCACCGGGGGAAGCGGGACAGCTCCTACAATGAGCAGTTCTTC.

This clonotype was observed many times. The gene calls are TRBV29-1 and TRBJ1-4; D might be TRBD1 (5 bases). This CDR3 comprises 15 residues. Per germline, CDR1 SQVTM and CDR2 ANQGSEA. The V and J ends lost 6 bases and 3 bases respectively, with 17 bases between them. The CDR3 nucleotides read TGCAGCGTGAGACGGGGGGTTGGAGCTAATGAAAAACTGTTTTTT. Its translation is CSVRRGVGANEKLFF.

The V call is TRBV4-3, the J call TRBJ1-1, with D hard to call. The CDR3 contains 14 residues. The germline gives CDR1 LGHNA, CDR2 YSLEER. V lost 2 bases to trimming and J lost 0 bases, with 7 bases between them. CDR3 sequence reads: CASSQQGVNTEAFF. DNA for the CDR3: TGCGCCAGCAGCCAACAAGGTGTGAACACTGAAGCTTTCTTT.

This clonotype has a handful of counts. The chain joins TRBV5-1 to TRBJ2-1, with D possibly matching TRBD2 (5 bases). The CDR3 extends over 15 amino acids. V dropped 0 bases and J dropped 7 bases, with 14 bases sitting between them. The germline gives CDR1 SGHRS, CDR2 YFSETQ. The CDR3 region is CASSLGLERRNEQFF. The CDR3 DNA reads as TGCGCCAGCAGCTTGGGACTCGAGCGGAGGAATGAGCAGTTCTTC.

This clonotype was observed many times. V gene TRBV20-1 combines with J gene TRBJ2-1; D is unclear. The V gene's germline CDR1 is DFQATT and CDR2 SNEGSKA (reference sequence). Trimming removed 5 bases at V and 3 bases at J, with 11 bases between. CDR3 length equals 13 residues. CDR3 nucleotides: TGCAGTGCTCTGTCGCCAGGCTACAATGAGCAGTTCTTC. Protein product: CSALSPGYNEQFF.

J is TRBJ1-1 and V is TRBV6-5, with 10 nucleotides matching TRBD1. The CDR3 contains 17 residues. The germline V gene has CDR1 MNHEY and CDR2 SVGAGI. J lost 4 bases, V lost 4 bases, and 12 bases had no gene match. CDR3 DNA sequence: TGTGCCAGCAGTTCATCACCGGGACAGGGGTCGATCACTGAAGCTTTCTTT. Protein sequence: CASSSSPGQGSITEAFF.

This clonotype was counted a few times. The chain carries TRBV12-3 or TRBV12-4 and TRBJ1-4; D gene uncertain. Between the trimmed V and J ends, which lost 0 bases and 4 bases, there was a span of 12 bases. This CDR3 has 16 residues. The CDR3 reads CASSLASTVDNEKLFF. In DNA, the CDR3 is TGTGCCAGCAGTTTAGCGAGTACGGTAGATAATGAAAAACTGTTTTTT.